This entry lists 7 T cell receptor beta chains sequenced from one sample in a study of blood T cell repertoires in COVID-19. Method: immunoSEQ multiplex PCR; TCRdb's copy keeps in-frame clones and lacks some. The sample consists of about 300,000 clones, 80% to 90% of them appearing once. What was sequenced was peripheral blood. These receptors all come from a woman aged 45-65 years with acute or convalescent COVID-19.

The chain uses TRBV30 and TRBJ1-5, with D unclear. From germline, CDR1 is GTSNPN and CDR2 SVGIG (reference sequence). V shed 0 bases and J shed 1 base, with 7 bases lying between them. The CDR3 sequence is 14 residues long. The CDR3 reads CAWSVHPSNQPQHF. In DNA form, the CDR3 reads TGTGCCTGGAGTGTACATCCAAGCAATCAGCCCCAGCATTTT.

CDR3 in amino acids: CASSPAGANTGELFF. The CDR3 region has the DNA TGCGCCAGCAGCCCCGCCGGTGCGAACACCGGGGAGCTGTTTTTT. V usage is TRBV5-1 and J usage is TRBJ2-2; D unresolved. The ends were cut back, 4 bases at V and 0 bases at J, with 10 bases in the middle. CDR1 and CDR2 (germline): SGHRS, YFSETQ. The CDR3 loop spans 15 amino acids.

In its sample, this clone was seen once. The CDR3 DNA reads TGCGCCAGCAGCCTCTATTCATGGACTAGTGTTTACAATGAGCAGTTCTTC. This encodes CASSLYSWTSVYNEQFF. The gene calls are TRBV4-1 and TRBJ2-1, with 7 bases lining up with TRBD2. CDR1 and CDR2 from the germline V gene are MGHRA and YSYEKL. The CDR3 extends over 17 amino acids. J lost 4 bases, V lost 4 bases, and 13 bases had no gene match.

The chain couples TRBV5-6 to TRBJ2-7; 14 bases match TRBD2. The ends lost 1 base at V and 5 bases at J; junction bases unmatched: 8. Germline CDR1 is SGHDT and CDR2 is YYEEEE. The CDR3 is 17 amino acids. CDR3 in DNA: TGTGCCAGCAGCTTGCCAATGGGACTAGCGGGGGAGAACGAGCAGTACTTC. Protein: CASSLPMGLAGENEQYF.

This clone occurred a few times. The chain uses TRBV6-2 or TRBV6-3 and TRBJ2-1; maybe TRBD2 (5 bases). Trimming took off 6 bases at V and 4 bases at J, with 22 bases between the two ends. Germline CDR1 is MNHEY and CDR2 is SVGEGT. The CDR3 runs to 17 residues. DNA for the CDR3: TGTGCCAGCAGCCACCTACCCCTACTAGGGAAATACAATGAGCAGTTCTTC. Translated, it gives CASSHLPLLGKYNEQFF.

In nucleotides, the CDR3 is TGTGCCAGCAGTTCCCGGAGGGGGGGAGAGACCCAGTACTTC. It translates to CASSSRRGGETQYF. The rearrangement uses TRBV6-2 or TRBV6-3 and TRBJ2-5; tentatively, D is TRBD2 (7 bases). Per germline, CDR1 MNHEY and CDR2 SVGEGT. The CDR3 spans 14 residues. V dropped 4 bases and J dropped 4 bases, with 13 bases sitting between them.

The chain employs TRBV12-3 or TRBV12-4 and TRBJ1-1, with TRBD1 as a possible D gene (6 bases). The CDR3 is made up of 13 amino acids. Trimming pared 3 bases from V and 4 bases from J, leaving 9 bases between. The CDR3 spells CASSFVGGTEAFF. The CDR3 DNA sequence: TGTGCCAGCAGTTTCGTAGGGGGCACTGAAGCTTTCTTT.